The source of this T cell receptor beta chain is a study of blood T cells in healthy people across ages. Through a sample-barcoded 5' primer and a J-beta primer mix, a second PCR was run for about 6 to 12 cycles. Every cDNA molecule carried a tag from a template-switch adaptor bearing 12 random nucleotides. Researchers report that each sample yielded at least 2.5 million CDR3-containing paired-end reads. TCRdb independently ran MiXCR on the 5' RACE reads; one entry per CDR3 protein. The sample contains approximately 690,000 distinct CDR3 sequences, around three fifths of which appear only once. The ends lost 2 bases at V and 4 bases at J; junction bases unmatched: 6. This CDR3 is 17 amino acids long. The germline CDR1 and CDR2 sequences are SGHTA and FQGNSA. Total RNA extraction produced at least 5.5 micrograms (per sample) for the study.

The chain links TRBV7-2 to TRBJ2-1; 12 positions agree with TRBD2. The receptor comes from a man aged 55 to 69 in good health. Sequenced sample: blood. The CDR3 protein is CASSLYVTSGGYNEQFF. CDR3 nucleotides: TGTGCCAGCAGCTTATACGTGACTAGCGGGGGTTACAATGAGCAGTTCTTC.